These 26 T cell receptor beta chains came from one sample sequenced in a study of Graves' ophthalmopathy and Graves' hyperthyroidism. Amplification from RNA transcripts yielded the TCR beta CDR3 regions. Second-round multiplex PCR followed a first-round RT-PCR using HTBI primers. In TCRdb, the multiplex PCR reads were re-called with MiXCR into one record per CDR3 protein. The top ten hold more than 5.5% of the sample, which has about 620,000 distinct CDR3 sequences, 20% to 25% seen once. The sample was peripheral blood. These receptors all come from a woman aged 18-35 years with stable Graves' hyperthyroidism. Some clones in this sample may be carry-over from other donors' samples.

This clonotype appeared a single time. The V and J genes are TRBV20-1 and TRBJ2-7; D not resolved. V was pared by 4 bases and J by 7 bases, with 11 bases between. Germline CDR1 is DFQATT and CDR2 is SNEGSKA (reference sequence). CDR3 size: 11 residues. CDR3 bases: TGCAGTGCTACTCAGGTTCAAGAGCAGTACTTC. Translating it yields CSATQVQEQYF.

This clonotype was counted ten times or more. The J gene is TRBJ1-1, the V gene TRBV6-5; D call uncertain. CDR3 length: 18 amino acids. Germline values: CDR1 MNHEY, CDR2 SVGAGI. Trimming stripped 6 bases from V and 0 bases from J, with 23 bases between. This CDR3 reads CASSHILGSSRMNTEAFF. Written as DNA, the CDR3 is TGTGCCAGCAGCCATATTTTGGGCTCTAGCCGAATGAACACTGAAGCTTTCTTT.

This rearrangement joins TRBV2 to TRBJ2-7; 7 bases align to TRBD2. Germline CDR1 and CDR2: SNHLY and FYNNEI. The CDR3 has 12 amino acids. The V and J ends lost 9 bases and 4 bases, in that order; junction bases with no gene match: 6. CDR3 residues: CASLGGRYEQYF. The CDR3 nucleotides read TGTGCCAGTCTGGGGGGGAGATACGAGCAGTACTTC.

In DNA, the CDR3 is TGTGCCAGCAGGAGACTTGTTGGCTACACCTTC. As protein: CASRRLVGYTF. This rearrangement joins TRBV6-1 to TRBJ1-2, with D uncertain. The CDR3 runs to 11 residues. Germline V gives CDR1 MNHNS, CDR2 SASEGT. Deletions cut 6 bases from V and 7 bases from J, with 9 bases between.

The chain joins TRBV12-3 or TRBV12-4 to TRBJ1-6; weak D call: TRBD1 (5 bases). Trimming took off 4 bases at V and 10 bases at J, with 11 bases between the two ends. The CDR3 covers 13 residues. The chain's CDR3 is CASSSSWDSPLHF. CDR3 sequence (DNA): TGTGCCAGCAGTTCATCCTGGGACTCACCCCTCCACTTT.

This clonotype was seen repeatedly, ten times or more. The chain uses TRBV25-1 and TRBJ1-1; D possibly corresponds to TRBD1 (6 bases). Germline CDR1 and CDR2: MGHDK and SYGVNS. This CDR3 contains 13 residues. Deletions cut 4 bases from V and 7 bases from J, with 13 bases between. As DNA, the CDR3 is TGTGCCAGCAGTGTACAGGGTTGGGATGAAGCTTTCTTT. Its translation: CASSVQGWDEAFF.

This clonotype was observed at least ten times. The chain recombines TRBV20-1 with TRBJ1-1; D is ambiguous. Germline CDR1 and CDR2: DFQATT and SNEGSKA (reference sequence). The CDR3 spans 14 residues. V gave up 3 bases and J gave up 3 bases, with 14 bases separating them. CDR3 amino acids: CSARLGSFDTEAFF. CDR3 bases: TGCAGTGCTAGGCTGGGGTCCTTCGACACTGAAGCTTTCTTT.

This clonotype was observed at least ten times. The chain is built from TRBV12-3 or TRBV12-4 and TRBJ1-1; possible D gene TRBD1, 5 bases. Trimming pared 6 bases from V and 1 base from J, leaving 9 bases between. The CDR3 runs 13 residues. For the CDR3, the DNA is TGTGCCAGCAGGGGGACCGAGAACACTGAAGCTTTCTTT. Its translation is CASRGTENTEAFF.

The chain carries TRBV19 and TRBJ2-2; D gene ambiguous. The CDR3 runs 14 residues. Trimming took 8 bases from V and 0 from J, leaving 10 bases between them. Germline V CDR1 and CDR2: LNHDA, SQIVND (reference sequence). The CDR3 spells CASSQQANTGELFF. The CDR3 region has the DNA TGTGCCAGTTCCCAGCAGGCGAACACCGGGGAGCTGTTTTTT.

This clonotype was detected many times. CDR3 protein: CASSLLGLAYEQYF. Written as DNA, the CDR3 is TGTGCCAGCAGTTTATTGGGCCTAGCCTACGAGCAGTACTTC. V is TRBV28 and J is TRBJ2-7, with D uncertain. Trimming stripped 1 base from V and 2 bases from J, with 9 bases between. This CDR3 is built from 14 residues. The V gene's germline CDR1 is MDHEN and CDR2 SYDVKM.

This clonotype has a handful of counts. The V gene is TRBV5-1, the J gene TRBJ2-4, with D possibly matching TRBD2 (6 bases). Trimming removed 4 bases from V and 4 bases from J, with 15 bases in between. From germline, CDR1 is SGHRS and CDR2 YFSETQ. This CDR3 region has 15 residues. CDR3 nucleotide sequence: TGCGCCAGCAGCCCCGCCGGAGGAGGGAAAAACATTCAGTACTTC. Protein product: CASSPAGGGKNIQYF.

This clonotype came up a few times. The J gene is TRBJ2-5, the V gene TRBV6-5; no clear D gene. V was pared by 2 bases and J by 0 bases, with 7 bases between. Germline V gene lookup returns CDR1 MNHEY and CDR2 SVGAGI. This CDR3 has 14 amino acids. DNA of the CDR3: TGTGCCAGCAGTTACCGGCTAGACCAAGAGACCCAGTACTTC. Amino acid sequence: CASSYRLDQETQYF.

This clonotype appeared once. A much larger clone lies a single base off, so this may be a read error. The chain has TRBV6-1 and TRBJ1-1; D remains unclear. The CDR3 loop spans 13 amino acids. Germline V CDR1 and CDR2: MNHNS, SASEGT. The chain's CDR3 is CVSRPEENTEAFF. CDR3 sequence (DNA): TGTGTCAGCAGGCCCGAAGAGAACACTGAAGCTTTCTTT.

This clonotype was counted between two and nine times. This sequence joins TRBV30 and TRBJ1-5; no clear D. This CDR3 is 13 amino acids long. V was shortened by 3 bases and J by 3 bases, with 9 bases between the two germline ends. Germline V gene sequence: CDR1 GTSNPN, CDR2 SVGIG (reference sequence). The CDR3 DNA reads as TGTGCCTGGAGCACAATGGACAATCAGCCCCAGCATTTT. It encodes CAWSTMDNQPQHF.

The table lists this clonotype with a few counts. The CDR3 DNA reads as TGTGCCAGCAGTTTATCGGTAAGGCCCGGTTATCAGCCCCAGCATTTT. It yields the protein CASSLSVRPGYQPQHF. This rearrangement joins TRBV28 to TRBJ1-5; D ambiguous. V lost 1 base, J lost 5 bases, and 15 bases lay in between. The V gene's germline CDR1 is MDHEN and CDR2 SYDVKM. CDR3 length: 16 amino acids.

In its sample, this clonotype was seen many times. This chain connects TRBV6-2 or TRBV6-3 to TRBJ1-5, with TRBD1 matching over 8 bases. This CDR3 comprises 14 residues. CDR1 MNHEY and CDR2 SVGEGT come from the germline V gene. Trimming took 6 bases from V and 4 from J; bases not matched to a gene: 5. CDR3 region: CASRQGQVNQPQHF. CDR3 coding DNA: TGTGCCAGCAGGCAGGGACAGGTAAATCAGCCCCAGCATTTT.

The table lists this clonotype with many counts. The chain links TRBV7-2 to TRBJ2-7; D gene ambiguous. CDR3 length: 14 residues. CDR1 SGHTA and CDR2 FQGNSA come from the germline V gene. Trimming took off 1 base at V and 0 bases at J, with 7 bases between the two ends. The CDR3: CASSLVDNSYEQYF. The CDR3, as DNA: TGTGCCAGCAGCTTAGTCGACAACTCCTACGAGCAGTACTTC.

Comments on this clonotype: A much larger clone lies one base from this, so it may be a read error. This sequence joins TRBV12-3 or TRBV12-4 and TRBJ2-5; tentative D call: TRBD1 (5 bases). This CDR3 is built from 14 residues. Here the CDR3 DNA reads TGTTCCAGCAGTTTACCGTCCAGGGAAGAGACCCAGTACTTC. This gives the protein CSSSLPSREETQYF.

Many counts were recorded for this clonotype. The chain couples TRBV7-8 to TRBJ2-7, with D possibly being TRBD1 (5 bases). The ends were cut back, 6 bases at V and 3 bases at J, with 15 bases in the middle. CDR1 and CDR2 from the germline V gene are SGHVS and FQNEAQ. The CDR3 is 14 residues long. CDR3 protein: CASSPTRVGYEQYF. DNA of the CDR3: TGTGCCAGCAGTCCGACCAGGGTTGGCTACGAGCAGTACTTC.

This clonotype was counted at least ten times. At one of its ends the junction is not consistent with the germline gene, which may arise from a read error. The chain has TRBV6-1 and TRBJ2-7; TRBD1 aligns across 8 bases. In germline, CDR1 is MNHNS, CDR2 SASEGT. The CDR3 is 14 amino acids. CDR3 sequence reads: CASSEDRGFYEQYF. The DNA of the CDR3 is TGTGCCAGCAGCGAAGACAGGGGTTTCTACGAGCAGTACTTC.

The chain couples TRBV6-1 to TRBJ1-2; weak D call: TRBD1 (5 bases). The CDR3 runs to 14 residues. Germline CDR1 MNHNS, CDR2 SASEGT. V shed 2 bases and J shed 4 bases, with 11 bases lying between them. The CDR3 DNA reads as TGTGCCAGCAGTGAAAGGAGACAGCGCTATGGCTACACCTTC. The encoded protein is CASSERRQRYGYTF.

V and J are TRBV10-2 and TRBJ1-3; D is unresolved. This CDR3 contains 14 residues. V was clipped by 3 bases and J by 0 bases, with 6 bases between them. Germline CDR1 reads WSHSY; CDR2 reads SAAADI. The CDR3 loop is CASSDGYSGNTIYF. The CDR3 DNA reads as TGCGCCAGCAGTGACGGTTACTCTGGAAACACCATATATTTT.

The V call is TRBV4-1, the J call TRBJ2-5; 8 bases match TRBD2. The germline CDR1 and CDR2 sequences are MGHRA and YSYEKL. The V gene end was trimmed by 2 bases and the J gene end by 4 bases; junction bases not matched to a gene: 18. The CDR3 has 19 amino acids. CDR3: CASSQLLGGGPASRETQYF. Here the CDR3 DNA reads TGCGCCAGCAGCCAACTTCTCGGGGGGGGGCCGGCCTCCCGAGAGACCCAGTACTTC.

This clonotype was seen many times. The rearrangement uses TRBV20-1 and TRBJ2-5; 9 positions agree with TRBD2. The CDR3 covers 15 residues. V lost 6 bases and J lost 5; bases outside the gene matches: 13. Germline V gives CDR1 DFQATT, CDR2 SNEGSKA (reference sequence). The CDR3 is CSALLLLAGLETQYF. The CDR3 region has the DNA TGCAGTGCGCTTCTACTTCTAGCGGGGCTGGAGACCCAGTACTTC.

The rearrangement links TRBV6-1 to TRBJ2-7, with D possibly being TRBD1 (6 bases). This CDR3 spans 14 amino acids. Trimming shortened V by 6 bases and J by 9 bases, and 21 bases separated the two germline ends. CDR1 MNHNS and CDR2 SASEGT come from the germline V gene. The DNA of the CDR3 is TGTGCCAGCAGCCAAGGTGGGGGCTTGGTTAGGCAGTACTTC. This gives the protein CASSQGGGLVRQYF.

The rearrangement links TRBV12-3 or TRBV12-4 to TRBJ1-1; 8 bases line up with TRBD1. Trimming cost V 3 bases and J 5 bases; bases outside gene matches: 5. The CDR3 consists of 14 residues. CDR3 in amino acids: CASSFGRGRTEAFF. CDR3 DNA sequence: TGTGCCAGCAGTTTCGGCAGGGGGCGGACTGAAGCTTTCTTT.